This T cell receptor beta chain was identified during a study of T cells in localized non-small cell lung cancer. Study outcomes and limitations: Adjacent lung was found to contain a median roughly 50 of the top 100 tumor clones. Owing to sequencing of a solitary tumor region, heterogeneity cannot be discounted. Uninvolved nearby lung showed the greatest T cell clonality, exceeding that found in tumor.

Generated by immunoSEQ multiplex PCR, the TCRdb table keeps only in-frame clones and is missing some. The sample lists about 59,000 clones; approximately 90% were seen once. About this clone: Its antigen is not known.

The sequence came from a man aged 40 to 69 with stage I lung adenocarcinoma. The sample was peripheral blood, taken before any cancer treatment.

In DNA form, the CDR3 reads TGCGCCAGCAGCCCACAGGGGTTGGACACCGGGGAGCTGTTTTTT. The encoded protein is CASSPQGLDTGELFF. This chain connects TRBV4-1 to TRBJ2-2; 7 bases match TRBD1. The germline V gene encodes CDR1 MGHRA and CDR2 YSYEKL. The CDR3 is 15 amino acids. V dropped 4 bases and J dropped 3; count of bases not matched to a gene: 5.